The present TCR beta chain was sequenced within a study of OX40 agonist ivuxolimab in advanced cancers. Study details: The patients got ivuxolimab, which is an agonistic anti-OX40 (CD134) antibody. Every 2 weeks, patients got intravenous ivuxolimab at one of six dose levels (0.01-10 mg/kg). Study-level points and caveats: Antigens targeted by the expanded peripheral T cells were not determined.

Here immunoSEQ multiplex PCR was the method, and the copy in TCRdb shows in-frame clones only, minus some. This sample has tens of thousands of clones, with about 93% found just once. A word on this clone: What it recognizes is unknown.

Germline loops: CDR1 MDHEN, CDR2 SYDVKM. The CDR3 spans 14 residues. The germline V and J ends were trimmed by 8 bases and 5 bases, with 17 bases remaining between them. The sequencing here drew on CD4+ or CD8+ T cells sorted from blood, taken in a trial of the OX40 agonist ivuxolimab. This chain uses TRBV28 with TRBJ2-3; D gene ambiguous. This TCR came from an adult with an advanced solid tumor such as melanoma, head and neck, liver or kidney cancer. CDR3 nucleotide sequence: TGTGCCAGCTCCTGGCGGACCCCTAGAGATACGCAGTATTTT. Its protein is CASSWRTPRDTQYF.